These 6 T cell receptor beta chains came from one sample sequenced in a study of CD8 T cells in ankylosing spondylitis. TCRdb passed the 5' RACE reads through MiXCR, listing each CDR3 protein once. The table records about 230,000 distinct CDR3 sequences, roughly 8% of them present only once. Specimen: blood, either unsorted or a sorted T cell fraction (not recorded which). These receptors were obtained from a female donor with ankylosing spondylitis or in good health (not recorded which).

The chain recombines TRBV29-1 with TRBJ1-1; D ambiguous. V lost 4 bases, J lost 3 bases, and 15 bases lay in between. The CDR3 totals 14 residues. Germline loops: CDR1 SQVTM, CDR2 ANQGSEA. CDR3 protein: CSVVGAYPDTEAFF. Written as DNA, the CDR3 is TGCAGCGTTGTGGGCGCCTACCCAGACACTGAAGCTTTCTTT.

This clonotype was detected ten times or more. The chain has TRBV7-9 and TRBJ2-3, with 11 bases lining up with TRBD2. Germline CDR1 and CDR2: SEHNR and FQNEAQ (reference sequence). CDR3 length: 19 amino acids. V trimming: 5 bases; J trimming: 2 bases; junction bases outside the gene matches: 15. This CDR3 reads CASSRRLAGGPSNTDTQYF. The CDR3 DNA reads TGTGCCAGCAGCCGACGGTTAGCGGGAGGGCCCTCGAACACAGATACGCAGTATTTT.

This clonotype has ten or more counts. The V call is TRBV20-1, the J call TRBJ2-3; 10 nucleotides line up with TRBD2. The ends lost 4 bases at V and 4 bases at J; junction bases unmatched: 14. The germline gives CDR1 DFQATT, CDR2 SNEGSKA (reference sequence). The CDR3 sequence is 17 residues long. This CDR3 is CSAIFDLTSGFSDTQYF. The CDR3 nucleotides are TGCAGTGCTATTTTTGACCTGACTAGCGGGTTCTCAGATACGCAGTATTTT.

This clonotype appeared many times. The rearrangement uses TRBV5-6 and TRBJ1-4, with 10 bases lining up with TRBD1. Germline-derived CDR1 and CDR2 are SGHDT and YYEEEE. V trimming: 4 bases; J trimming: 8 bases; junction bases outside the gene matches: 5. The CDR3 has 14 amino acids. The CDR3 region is CASSPDRGREKLFF. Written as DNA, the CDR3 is TGTGCCAGCAGCCCGGACAGGGGGAGAGAAAAACTGTTTTTT. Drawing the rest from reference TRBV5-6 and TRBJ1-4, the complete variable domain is DAGVTQSPTHLIKTRGQQVTLRCSPKSGHDTVSWYQQALGQGPQFIFQYYEEEERQRGNFPDRFSGHQFPNYSSELNVNALLLGDSALYLCASSPDRGREKLFFGSGTQLSVL.

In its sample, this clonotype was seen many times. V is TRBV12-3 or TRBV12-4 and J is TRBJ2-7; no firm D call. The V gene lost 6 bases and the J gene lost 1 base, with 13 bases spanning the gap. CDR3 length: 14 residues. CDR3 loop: CASSRLGISYEQYF. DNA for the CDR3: TGTGCCAGCAGCCGCCTGGGGATTTCCTACGAGCAGTACTTC.

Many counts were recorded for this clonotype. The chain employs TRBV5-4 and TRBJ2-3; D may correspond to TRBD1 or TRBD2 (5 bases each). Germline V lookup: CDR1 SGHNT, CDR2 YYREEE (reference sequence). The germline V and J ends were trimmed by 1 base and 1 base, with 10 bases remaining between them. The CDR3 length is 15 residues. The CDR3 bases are TGTGCCAGCAGCTTGTTCCGGGACGGCACAGATACGCAGTATTTT. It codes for CASSLFRDGTDTQYF.